The source of this TCR beta chain is a study of blood T cell repertoires in COVID-19. Looking at the study overall: The samples span acute and convalescent COVID-19 from the United States, Italy and Spain. Sources were T cells, B-cell-depleted T cells, or PBMCs; the material itself was cDNA or gDNA.

Original processing notes: Researchers report that nucleated cell counts were estimated from reference gene primer amplification. Some clones are missing from TCRdb's copy, which holds only in-frame ones; the method was immunoSEQ multiplex PCR. D and trimming were read from the DNA, whereas the V and J calls and clone size are those reported in that table. The sample lists some 140,000 clones, 84% seen once, with roughly a sixth in the top ten. Trimming removed 2 bases from V and 6 bases from J, with 5 bases in between. In germline, CDR1 is SEHNR, CDR2 FQNEAQ (reference sequence). The CDR3 spans 12 residues.

Input material: peripheral blood. This chain links TRBV7-9 with TRBJ2-1; D remains unclear. The clonotype originates from a woman aged 80 or older with acute or convalescent COVID-19. The CDR3 coding sequence is TGTGCCAGCAGCTTATCTACCAATGAGCAGTTCTTC. Protein product: CASSLSTNEQFF.